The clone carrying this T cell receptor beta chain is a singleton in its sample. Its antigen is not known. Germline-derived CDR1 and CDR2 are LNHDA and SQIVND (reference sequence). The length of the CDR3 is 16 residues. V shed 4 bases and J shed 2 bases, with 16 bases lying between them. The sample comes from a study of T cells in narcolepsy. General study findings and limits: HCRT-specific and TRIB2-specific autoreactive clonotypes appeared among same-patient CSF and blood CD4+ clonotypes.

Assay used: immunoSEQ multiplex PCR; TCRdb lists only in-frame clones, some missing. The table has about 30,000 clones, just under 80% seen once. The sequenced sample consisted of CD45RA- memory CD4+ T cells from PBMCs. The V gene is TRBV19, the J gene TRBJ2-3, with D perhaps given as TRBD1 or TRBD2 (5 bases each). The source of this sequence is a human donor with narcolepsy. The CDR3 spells CASSNRGPSYTDTQYF. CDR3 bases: TGTGCCAGTAGTAACCGGGGACCTTCTTACACAGATACGCAGTATTTT.